A single sample gave rise to the 32 T cell receptor beta chains below, sequenced in a study of blood T cell repertoires in COVID-19. TCRdb's table, derived via immunoSEQ multiplex PCR, lists solely in-frame clones and lacks some. This table holds around 480,000 clones, approximately 86% found once. The sample consisted of PBMCs or T cells enriched from blood (not recorded which). The receptors stem from a woman aged 18-29 years who had recovered from COVID-19.

This chain uses TRBV28 with TRBJ1-4, with a tentative D call TRBD1 (5 bases). The CDR3 contains 14 residues. Germline-derived CDR1 and CDR2 are MDHEN and SYDVKM. V lost 2 bases and J 6 bases, leaving 10 bases between the germline ends. For the CDR3, the DNA is TGTGCCAGCAGTTTAGGGGGAGGCGATGAAAAACTGTTTTTT. Amino acids: CASSLGGGDEKLFF.

This clone has a count of ten or more. The chain joins TRBV6-5 to TRBJ1-2; D might be TRBD1 (6 bases). V was cut by 2 bases and J by 7 bases, with 17 bases left in between. The CDR3 covers 15 residues. Germline CDR1 and CDR2: MNHEY and SVGAGI. DNA of the CDR3: TGTGCCAGCAGTTACACGCGTCAGGGGTCTAGTGGCTACACCTTC. Its translation: CASSYTRQGSSGYTF.

This sequence joins TRBV12-3 or TRBV12-4 and TRBJ1-4; D uncertain. The CDR3 spans 13 residues. Trimming shortened V by 6 bases and J by 7 bases, and 12 bases separated the two germline ends. CDR3 residues: CASSLAMVEKLFF. The CDR3 DNA is TGTGCCAGCAGCCTCGCGATGGTTGAAAAACTGTTTTTT.

The DNA of the CDR3 is TGTGCCACCAGCGGGGACAGGGGAACAGATACGCAGTATTTT. Amino acid sequence: CATSGDRGTDTQYF. The V and J genes are TRBV15 and TRBJ2-3, with 10 bases that match TRBD1. With 5 bases clipped from V and 3 bases from J, the junction kept 2 bases outside the gene matches. The germline CDR1 and CDR2 sequences are LNHNV and YYDKDF (reference sequence). The CDR3 is made up of 14 amino acids.

The V call is TRBV29-1, the J call TRBJ2-5; TRBD2 matches at 7 bases. The CDR3 contains 14 residues. Germline values: CDR1 SQVTM, CDR2 ANQGSEA. Unmatched junction bases numbered 10, after V lost 6 bases and J lost 3 bases. CDR3 coding DNA: TGCAGCGTCGTCCCTGGTGGGGGGGAAGAGACCCAGTACTTC. This gives the protein CSVVPGGGEETQYF.

The V gene is TRBV5-1, the J gene TRBJ2-3; 10 bases fit TRBD2. The germline gives CDR1 SGHRS, CDR2 YFSETQ. V lost 3 bases and J lost 2; bases outside the gene matches: 21. The CDR3 totals 21 residues. The CDR3 loop reads CASSYPRSQRGGLEYTDTQYF. CDR3 DNA sequence: TGCGCCAGCAGCTACCCAAGATCCCAGCGGGGGGGACTCGAGTACACAGATACGCAGTATTTT.

The V call is TRBV28, the J call TRBJ1-4; D is uncertain. Trimming took off 6 bases at V and 10 bases at J, with 15 bases between the two ends. CDR1 is MDHEN and CDR2 is SYDVKM in the germline V gene. The CDR3 totals 13 residues. The CDR3 sequence: CASSGVIYGKLFF. The DNA for the CDR3 is TGTGCCAGCAGCGGGGTAATTTACGGAAAACTGTTTTTT.

The V gene is TRBV6-5, the J gene TRBJ1-2, with 9 bases matching TRBD1. This CDR3 has 14 residues. Trimming cost V 6 bases and J 3 bases; bases outside gene matches: 5. The germline CDR1 and CDR2 sequences are MNHEY and SVGAGI. The CDR3 DNA sequence: TGTGCCAGCAGCGTGACAGGGGGGGACTATGGCTACACCTTC. It translates to CASSVTGGDYGYTF.

The gene calls are TRBV2 and TRBJ1-2; no definite D call. The CDR3 contains 10 residues. Between the trimmed V and J ends, which lost 6 bases and 8 bases, there was a span of 7 bases. The germline V gene encodes CDR1 SNHLY and CDR2 FYNNEI. This CDR3 is CASRELGYTF. The CDR3 coding sequence is TGTGCCAGCAGGGAATTAGGCTACACCTTC. Full variable domain (missing parts from reference TRBV2 and TRBJ1-2): EPEVTQTPSHQVTQMGQEVILRCVPISNHLYFYWYRQILGQKVEFLVSFYNNEISEKSEIFDDQFSVERPDGSNFTLKIRSTKLEDSAMYFCASRELGYTFGSGTRLTVV.

V is TRBV6-4 and J is TRBJ2-3, with 8 bases that match TRBD1. J lost 6 bases, V lost 0 bases, and 2 bases had no gene match. The CDR3 length is 14 residues. Germline CDR1 is MRHNA and CDR2 is SNTAGT. Here the CDR3 reads CASSDSWTGDTQYF. The CDR3 bases are TGTGCCAGCAGTGACTCGTGGACAGGGGATACGCAGTATTTT.

The CDR3 DNA reads as TGTGCCAGCAGTCGGACAGGGAGTGTTGGCTACACCTTC. It yields the protein CASSRTGSVGYTF. This rearrangement joins TRBV12-3 or TRBV12-4 to TRBJ1-2, with TRBD1 matching over 8 bases. With V trimmed by 5 bases and J by 7 bases, 6 bases remained unmatched. CDR3 length: 13 residues.

In the case of this clone: The sample holds other DNA sequences that translate to the same CDR3. V and J are TRBV5-1 and TRBJ1-3; 7 bases are shared with TRBD1. The V gene's germline CDR1 is SGHRS and CDR2 YFSETQ. This CDR3 region has 16 residues. V was pared by 2 bases and J by 0 bases, with 5 bases of the junction left unmatched. The CDR3 sequence is CASSLAGTDSGNTIYF. The CDR3, as DNA: TGCGCCAGCAGCTTAGCCGGGACAGACTCTGGAAACACCATATATTTT.

The chain recombines TRBV5-1 with TRBJ2-6, with TRBD1 as a possible D gene (7 bases). The germline V gene has CDR1 SGHRS and CDR2 YFSETQ. V lost 0 bases, J lost 11 bases, and 18 bases lay in between. The CDR3 sequence is 16 residues long. The chain's CDR3 is CASSLVGGTDSDVLTF. Here the CDR3 DNA reads TGCGCCAGCAGCTTGGTAGGCGGGACAGACTCGGACGTCCTGACTTTC.

V usage is TRBV6-5 and J usage is TRBJ1-2, with D perhaps matching TRBD1 (5 bases). The germline CDR1 and CDR2 sequences are MNHEY and SVGAGI. CDR3 length: 15 residues. V lost 2 bases and J 5 bases, leaving 15 bases between the germline ends. The CDR3 DNA sequence: TGTGCCAGCAGTTACGGCCTTTTAGGGGATTATGGCTACACCTTC. Its protein is CASSYGLLGDYGYTF.

The rearrangement links TRBV14 to TRBJ1-6; 7 positions match TRBD1. This CDR3 spans 17 amino acids. Trimming at V came to 0 bases and at J to 3 bases, leaving 5 bases not matched to a gene. The germline CDR1 and CDR2 sequences are SGHDN and FVKESK. CDR3 region: CASSQDWGQSYNSPLHF. The CDR3 DNA follows: TGTGCCAGCAGCCAAGATTGGGGACAGAGCTATAATTCACCCCTCCACTTT. The whole variable domain, filled in from reference TRBV14 and TRBJ1-6, reads EAGVTQFPSHSVIEKGQTVTLRCDPISGHDNLYWYRRVMGKEIKFLLHFVKESKQDESGMPNNRFLAERTGGTYSTLKVQPAELEDSGVYFCASSQDWGQSYNSPLHFGNGTRLTVT.

V is TRBV6-5 and J is TRBJ1-5, with D possibly being TRBD1 (6 bases). In germline, CDR1 is MNHEY, CDR2 SVGAGI. This CDR3 has 13 residues. V lost 8 bases to trimming and J lost 2 bases, with 10 bases between them. For the CDR3, the DNA is TGTGCCAGCTATCCAGGGGGCAATCAGCCCCAGCATTTT. Translation: CASYPGGNQPQHF.

The chain joins TRBV19 to TRBJ1-1; 7 bases are shared with TRBD1. The J segment lost 3 bases and the V segment lost 4 bases, leaving 8 bases of the junction unmatched. Germline assignment: CDR1 LNHDA and CDR2 SQIVND (reference sequence). The CDR3 consists of 15 residues. The CDR3 is CASSRNRGGDTEAFF. DNA of the CDR3: TGTGCCAGTAGTAGGAACAGGGGTGGGGACACTGAAGCTTTCTTT.

The V gene is TRBV19, the J gene TRBJ1-5; possible D gene TRBD1, 6 bases. CDR1 is LNHDA, CDR2 SQIVND, per germline (reference sequence). This CDR3 spans 14 amino acids. Between the trimmed V and J ends, which lost 7 bases and 4 bases, there was a span of 14 bases. The CDR3 reads CASTPQGINQPQHF. CDR3 in DNA: TGTGCCAGTACTCCCCAGGGGATAAATCAGCCCCAGCATTTT.

This clone was observed once. The chain is built from TRBV29-1 and TRBJ1-1, with 9 bases fitting TRBD1. CDR1 and CDR2 (germline): SQVTM, ANQGSEA. The CDR3 extends over 13 amino acids. V lost 6 bases and J lost 7; bases outside the gene matches: 9. The CDR3 here is CSVNRGQGGEAFF. Written as DNA, the CDR3 is TGCAGCGTCAACCGGGGACAGGGTGGTGAAGCTTTCTTT.

This sequence joins TRBV5-8 and TRBJ1-6, with D possibly TRBD1 on 5 matching bases. The CDR3 covers 15 residues. Germline CDR1 SGHTS, CDR2 YDEGEE. V lost 3 bases to trimming and J lost 10 bases, with 17 bases between them. The DNA for the CDR3 is TGTGCCAGCAGCTGGGGGGGACTGCTGGAATCACCCCTCCACTTT. This encodes CASSWGGLLESPLHF. Supplemented by reference TRBV5-8 and TRBJ1-6, the full variable domain reads EAGVTQSPTHLIKTRGQQATLRCSPISGHTSVYWYQQALGLGLQFLLWYDEGEERNRGNFPPRFSGRQFPNYSSELNVNALELEDSALYLCASSWGGLLESPLHFGNGTRLTVT.

This chain joins TRBV6-5 and TRBJ2-7; the D is unclear. Between the trimmed V and J ends, which lost 6 bases and 2 bases, there was a span of 8 bases. The CDR3 has 12 amino acids. Germline V gene data show CDR1 as MNHEY and CDR2 as SVGAGI. This chain's CDR3 is CASSSTTYEQYF. DNA of the CDR3: TGTGCCAGCAGCTCTACTACCTACGAGCAGTACTTC.

The chain carries TRBV7-2 and TRBJ1-2; D is perhaps TRBD1 (5 bases). The V end lost 5 bases, the J end lost 4 bases, and 14 bases lay between the germline ends. Looked up from germline, CDR1 is SGHTA and CDR2 is FQGNSA. The CDR3 is 14 amino acids. The chain's CDR3 is CASSDDRGLYGYTF. The CDR3 coding sequence is TGTGCCAGCAGCGACGACCGGGGACTCTATGGCTACACCTTC. The entire variable domain, with the rest obtained from reference TRBV7-2 and TRBJ1-2, is as follows: GAGVSQSPSNKVTEKGKDVELRCDPISGHTALYWYRQSLGQGLEFLIYFQGNSAPDKSGLPSDRFSAERTGGSVSTLTIQRTQQEDSAVYLCASSDDRGLYGYTFGSGTRLTVV.

The rearrangement uses TRBV4-2 and TRBJ1-1; 8 bases are a match to TRBD1. With V trimmed by 2 bases and J by 4 bases, 9 bases remained unmatched. In germline, CDR1 is LGHNA, CDR2 YNFKEQ. The CDR3 extends over 16 amino acids. The CDR3, as DNA: TGTGCCAGCAGCCAACCGGGACAGGAAATGGCCACTGAAGCTTTCTTT. Translation gives CASSQPGQEMATEAFF.

The rearrangement uses TRBV29-1 and TRBJ2-1, with D perhaps matching TRBD1 (5 bases). Germline V CDR1 and CDR2: SQVTM, ANQGSEA. V lost 6 bases to trimming and J lost 9 bases, with 15 bases between them. The CDR3 loop spans 12 amino acids. As DNA, the CDR3 is TGCAGCGTCGGACGGCAGGGTAGTGAGCAGTTCTTC. Amino acids: CSVGRQGSEQFF.

This clone was counted once. The rearrangement links TRBV30 to TRBJ2-2; D gene ambiguous. The germline V gene has CDR1 GTSNPN and CDR2 SVGIG (reference sequence). The CDR3 sequence is 15 residues long. Trimming left V 7 bases short and J 4 bases short, with 19 bases between. The CDR3 is CASSVAALATGELFF. CDR3 sequence (DNA): TGTGCCTCTAGTGTGGCCGCCCTGGCCACCGGGGAGCTGTTTTTT. The whole variable domain, remainder taken from reference TRBV30 and TRBJ2-2, is SQTIHQWPATLVQPVGSPLSLECTVEGTSNPNLYWYRQAAGRGLQLLFYSVGIGQISSEVPQNLSASRPQDRQFILSSKKLLLSDSGFYLCASSVAALATGELFFGEGSRLTVL.

The sample holds one count of this clone. The V and J genes are TRBV9 and TRBJ2-7; 8 bases agree with TRBD2. This CDR3 is built from 15 residues. Looked up from germline, CDR1 is SGDLS and CDR2 is YYNGEE. V trimming: 3 bases; J trimming: 0 bases; junction bases outside the gene matches: 5. The DNA for the CDR3 is TGTGCCAGCAGCGAGGGTAGCGGGGACTCCTACGAGCAGTACTTC. The encoded protein is CASSEGSGDSYEQYF.

This chain connects TRBV6-5 to TRBJ2-3; D unresolved. The V and J ends lost 6 bases and 3 bases respectively, with 13 bases between them. CDR1 is MNHEY, CDR2 SVGAGI, per germline. This CDR3 spans 14 amino acids. CDR3 region: CASSSGSRTDTQYF. Here the CDR3 DNA reads TGTGCCAGCAGCTCCGGGTCTAGAACAGATACGCAGTATTTT.

The chain links TRBV20-1 to TRBJ1-2; weak D call: TRBD1 (5 bases). CDR3 length equals 11 residues. Trimming removed 7 bases from V and 7 bases from J, with 13 bases in between. Per the germline V gene, CDR1 is DFQATT and CDR2 is SNEGSKA (reference sequence). As DNA, the CDR3 is TGCAGTGTTCGGGGGACGAGTGGCTACACCTTC. It encodes CSVRGTSGYTF.

The chain's CDR3 is CASSPGTGGITGYGYTF. The CDR3 coding sequence is TGTGCCAGCAGCCCTGGGACAGGGGGGATAACAGGCTATGGCTACACCTTC. The J gene is TRBJ1-2, the V gene TRBV5-6, with 11 bases fitting TRBD1. The V gene's germline CDR1 is SGHDT and CDR2 YYEEEE. The CDR3 is 17 residues long. J gave up 4 bases and V 4 bases, and 12 bases lay outside the gene matches.

The rearrangement joins TRBV5-1 to TRBJ2-4; 8 bases agree with TRBD2. V was clipped by 3 bases and J by 7 bases; unmatched bases: 3. Germline V CDR1 and CDR2: SGHRS, YFSETQ. The CDR3 loop spans 13 amino acids. The CDR3: CASSSSGGNIQYF. The DNA of the CDR3 is TGCGCCAGCAGCTCCTCGGGGGGGAACATTCAGTACTTC.

For the CDR3, the DNA is TGTGCCAGCAACCCCTCGGAGGGGGCAAAGGCTTTCTTT. Residues: CASNPSEGAKAFF. The chain recombines TRBV6-5 with TRBJ1-1, with 7 bases fitting TRBD1. With V trimmed by 7 bases and J by 11 bases, 13 bases remained unmatched. CDR1 is MNHEY and CDR2 is SVGAGI in the germline V gene. The CDR3 extends over 13 amino acids.

This clone turned up a few times. Here the CDR3 DNA reads TGCAGCGTTAAGCTTTCCGAGAGCTCCTACGAGCAGTACTTC. Its translation is CSVKLSESSYEQYF. The J gene is TRBJ2-7, the V gene TRBV29-1, with D hard to call. Germline CDR1 SQVTM, CDR2 ANQGSEA. CDR3 length equals 14 residues. The V gene lost 5 bases and the J gene lost 0 bases, with 14 bases spanning the gap.